Detailed here is one TCR beta chain. The data stem from a study of cytotoxic CD8 clonotypes in ibrutinib-treated CLL. Overall study: Recorded responses included about 25 partial and 2 complete; following median 68 months, roughly 15 stayed remitted and roughly 12 progressed.

Assay used: immunoSEQ multiplex PCR; TCRdb lists only in-frame clones, some missing. This repertoire shows approximately 130,000 clones, 84% found once; its top ten account for roughly 3.5%. The CDR3 covers 14 residues. Trimming removed 5 bases at V and 0 bases at J, with 9 bases between. Germline loops: CDR1 SGHTA, CDR2 FQGNSA. The specimen was PBMCs, collected after 24 months of ibrutinib treatment. The receptor was derived from a human donor with chronic lymphocytic leukemia. The J gene is TRBJ2-3, the V gene TRBV7-2; D is perhaps TRBD2 (5 bases). This CDR3 is CASSPGLSTDTQYF. The CDR3 region has the DNA TGTGCCAGCAGCCCTGGACTGAGCACAGATACGCAGTATTTT.